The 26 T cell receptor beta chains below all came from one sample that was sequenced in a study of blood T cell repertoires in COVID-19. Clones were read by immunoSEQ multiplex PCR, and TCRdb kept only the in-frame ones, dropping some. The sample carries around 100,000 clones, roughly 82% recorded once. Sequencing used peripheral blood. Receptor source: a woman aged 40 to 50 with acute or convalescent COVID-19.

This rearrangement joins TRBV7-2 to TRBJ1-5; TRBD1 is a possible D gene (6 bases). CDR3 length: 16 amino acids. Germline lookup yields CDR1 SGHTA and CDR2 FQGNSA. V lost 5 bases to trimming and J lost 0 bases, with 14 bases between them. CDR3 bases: TGTGCCAGCAGCATAAGACAGGACATTAGCAATCAGCCCCAGCATTTT. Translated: CASSIRQDISNQPQHF.

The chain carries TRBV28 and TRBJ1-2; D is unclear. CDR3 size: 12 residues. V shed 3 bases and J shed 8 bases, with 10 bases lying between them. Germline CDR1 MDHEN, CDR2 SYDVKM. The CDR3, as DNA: TGTGCCAGCAGTTTGGGAGGAAACGGCTACACCTTC. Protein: CASSLGGNGYTF.

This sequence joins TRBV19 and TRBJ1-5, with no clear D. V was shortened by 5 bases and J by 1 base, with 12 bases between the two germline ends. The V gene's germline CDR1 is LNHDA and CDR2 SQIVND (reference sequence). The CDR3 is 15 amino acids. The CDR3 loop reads CASSPGRRSNQPQHF. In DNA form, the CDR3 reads TGTGCCAGTAGTCCCGGCAGGCGAAGCAATCAGCCCCAGCATTTT.

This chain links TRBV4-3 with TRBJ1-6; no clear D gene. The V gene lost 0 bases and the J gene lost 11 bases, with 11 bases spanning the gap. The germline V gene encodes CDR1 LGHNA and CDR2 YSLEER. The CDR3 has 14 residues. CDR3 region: CASSQDTGGTPLHF. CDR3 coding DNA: TGCGCCAGCAGCCAAGATACGGGAGGGACACCCCTCCACTTT.

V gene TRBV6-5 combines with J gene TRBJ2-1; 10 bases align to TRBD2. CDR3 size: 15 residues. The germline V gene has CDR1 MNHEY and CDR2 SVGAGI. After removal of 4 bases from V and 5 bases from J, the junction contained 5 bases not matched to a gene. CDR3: CASSFRTSGNNEQFF. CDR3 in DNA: TGTGCCAGCAGTTTCAGGACTAGCGGAAACAATGAGCAGTTCTTC.

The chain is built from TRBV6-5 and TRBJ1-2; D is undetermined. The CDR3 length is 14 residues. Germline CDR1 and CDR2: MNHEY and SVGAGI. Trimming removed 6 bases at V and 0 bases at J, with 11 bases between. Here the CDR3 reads CASSYPGSNYGYTF. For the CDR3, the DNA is TGTGCCAGCAGCTATCCGGGGTCTAACTATGGCTACACCTTC.

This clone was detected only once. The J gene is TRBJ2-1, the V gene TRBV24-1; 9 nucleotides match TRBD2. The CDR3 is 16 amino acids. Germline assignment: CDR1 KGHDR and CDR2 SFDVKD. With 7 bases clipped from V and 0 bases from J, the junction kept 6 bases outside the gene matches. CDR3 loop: CATSGRGGASYNEQFF. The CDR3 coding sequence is TGTGCCACCAGCGGACGCGGGGGGGCCTCCTACAATGAGCAGTTCTTC.

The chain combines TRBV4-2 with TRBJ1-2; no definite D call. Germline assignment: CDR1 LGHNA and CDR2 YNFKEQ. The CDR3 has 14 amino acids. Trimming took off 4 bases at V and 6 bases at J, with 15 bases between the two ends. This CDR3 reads CASSLRSGGDGYTF. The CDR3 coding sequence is TGTGCCAGCAGCCTCAGATCAGGCGGGGATGGCTACACCTTC.

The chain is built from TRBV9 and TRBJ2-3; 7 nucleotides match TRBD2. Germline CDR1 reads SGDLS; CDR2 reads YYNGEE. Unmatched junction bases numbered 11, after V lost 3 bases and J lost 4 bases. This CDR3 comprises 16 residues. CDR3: CASSATLAVGPDTQYF. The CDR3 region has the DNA TGTGCCAGCAGCGCAACGCTAGCGGTAGGTCCAGATACGCAGTATTTT.

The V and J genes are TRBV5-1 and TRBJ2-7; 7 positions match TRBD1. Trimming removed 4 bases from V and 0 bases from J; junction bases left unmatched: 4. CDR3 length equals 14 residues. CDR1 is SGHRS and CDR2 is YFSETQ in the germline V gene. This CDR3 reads CASSTRQGSYEQYF. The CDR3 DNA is TGCGCCAGCAGCACCCGACAGGGCTCCTACGAGCAGTACTTC.

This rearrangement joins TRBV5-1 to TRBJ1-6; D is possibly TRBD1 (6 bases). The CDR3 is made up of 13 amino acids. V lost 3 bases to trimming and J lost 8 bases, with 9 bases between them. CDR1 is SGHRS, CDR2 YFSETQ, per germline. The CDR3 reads CASSSGADSPLHF. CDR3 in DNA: TGCGCCAGCAGCTCAGGGGCCGATTCACCCCTCCACTTT. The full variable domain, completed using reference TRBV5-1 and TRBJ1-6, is KAGVTQTPRYLIKTRGQQVTLSCSPISGHRSVSWYQQTPGQGLQFLFEYFSETQRNKGNFPGRFSGRQFSNSRSEMNVSTLELGDSALYLCASSSGADSPLHFGNGTRLTVT.

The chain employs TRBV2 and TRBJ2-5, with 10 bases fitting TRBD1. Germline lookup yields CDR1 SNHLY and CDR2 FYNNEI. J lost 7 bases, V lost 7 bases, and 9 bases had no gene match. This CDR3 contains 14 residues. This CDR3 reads CASTGQGKHATQYF. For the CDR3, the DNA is TGTGCCAGCACGGGACAGGGGAAGCATGCGACCCAGTACTTC.

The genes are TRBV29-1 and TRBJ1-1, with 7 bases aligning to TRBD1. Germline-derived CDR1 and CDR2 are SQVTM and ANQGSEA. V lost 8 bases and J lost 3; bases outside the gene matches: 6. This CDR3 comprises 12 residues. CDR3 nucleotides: TGCAGCCTAATACAGGGGCACACTGAAGCTTTCTTT. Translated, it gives CSLIQGHTEAFF. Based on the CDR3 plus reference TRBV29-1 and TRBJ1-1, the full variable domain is SAVISQKPSRDICQRGTSLTIQCQVDSQVTMMFWYRQQPGQSLTLIATANQGSEATYESGFVIDKFPISRPNLTFSTLTVSNMSPEDSSIYLCSLIQGHTEAFFGQGTRLTVV.

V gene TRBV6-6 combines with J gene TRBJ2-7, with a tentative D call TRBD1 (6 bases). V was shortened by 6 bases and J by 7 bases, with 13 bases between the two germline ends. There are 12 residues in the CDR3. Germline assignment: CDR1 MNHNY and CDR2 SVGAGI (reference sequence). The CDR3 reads CASSRGANEQYF. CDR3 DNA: TGTGCCAGCAGCAGGGGAGCAAATGAGCAGTACTTC.

CDR3 nucleotide sequence: TGTGCCAGCAGCTTCCGACAGGGTCAGGGTTACGAGCAGTACTTC. This codes for CASSFRQGQGYEQYF. J is TRBJ2-7 and V is TRBV7-2; 7 bases align to TRBD1. This CDR3 has 15 residues. The germline V gene has CDR1 SGHTA and CDR2 FQGNSA. Trimming cost V 3 bases and J 4 bases; bases outside gene matches: 9. Combining the CDR3 with reference TRBV7-2 and TRBJ2-7 gives the whole variable domain GAGVSQSPSNKVTEKGKDVELRCDPISGHTALYWYRQSLGQGLEFLIYFQGNSAPDKSGLPSDRFSAERTGGSVSTLTIQRTQQEDSAVYLCASSFRQGQGYEQYFGPGTRLTVT.

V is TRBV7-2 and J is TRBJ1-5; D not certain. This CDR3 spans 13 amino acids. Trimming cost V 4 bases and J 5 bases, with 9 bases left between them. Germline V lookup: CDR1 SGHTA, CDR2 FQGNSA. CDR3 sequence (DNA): TGTGCCAGCAGCTCCAGGCCCGATCAGCCCCAGCATTTT. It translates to CASSSRPDQPQHF.

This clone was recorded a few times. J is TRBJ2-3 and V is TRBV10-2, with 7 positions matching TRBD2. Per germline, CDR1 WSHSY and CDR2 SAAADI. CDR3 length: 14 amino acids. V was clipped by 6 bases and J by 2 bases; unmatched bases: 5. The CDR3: CASRGLSNTDTQYF. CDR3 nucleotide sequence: TGCGCCAGCAGGGGACTATCGAACACAGATACGCAGTATTTT.

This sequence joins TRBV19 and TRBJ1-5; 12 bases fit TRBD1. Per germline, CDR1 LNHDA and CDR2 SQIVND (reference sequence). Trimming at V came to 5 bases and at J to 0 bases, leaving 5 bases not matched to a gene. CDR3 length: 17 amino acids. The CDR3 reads CASSFGTGGYSNQPQHF. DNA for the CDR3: TGTGCCAGTAGTTTTGGGACAGGGGGCTATAGCAATCAGCCCCAGCATTTT.

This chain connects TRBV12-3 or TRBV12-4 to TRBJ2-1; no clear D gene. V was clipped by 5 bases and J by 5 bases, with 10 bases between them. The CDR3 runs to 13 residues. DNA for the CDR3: TGTGCCAGCAGTCTAACCGGAGACAATGAGCAGTTCTTC. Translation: CASSLTGDNEQFF.

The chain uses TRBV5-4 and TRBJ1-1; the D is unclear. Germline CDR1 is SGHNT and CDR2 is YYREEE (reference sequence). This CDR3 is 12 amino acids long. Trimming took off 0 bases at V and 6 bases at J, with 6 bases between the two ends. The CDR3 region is CASSLGGPEAFF. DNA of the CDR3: TGTGCCAGCAGCTTGGGCGGGCCTGAAGCTTTCTTT.

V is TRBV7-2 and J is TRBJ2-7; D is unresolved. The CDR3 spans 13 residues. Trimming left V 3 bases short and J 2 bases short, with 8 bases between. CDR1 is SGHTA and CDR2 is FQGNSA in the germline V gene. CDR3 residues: CASSFRGAYEQYF. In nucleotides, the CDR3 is TGTGCCAGCAGCTTTCGAGGAGCCTACGAGCAGTACTTC.

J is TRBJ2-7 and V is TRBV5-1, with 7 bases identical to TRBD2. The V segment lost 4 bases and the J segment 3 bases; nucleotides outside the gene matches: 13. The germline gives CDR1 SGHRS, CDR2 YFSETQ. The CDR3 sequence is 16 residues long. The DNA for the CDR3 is TGCGCCAGCAGCCCGGGGGTCGGGACTATAGTCTACGAGCAGTACTTC. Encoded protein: CASSPGVGTIVYEQYF.

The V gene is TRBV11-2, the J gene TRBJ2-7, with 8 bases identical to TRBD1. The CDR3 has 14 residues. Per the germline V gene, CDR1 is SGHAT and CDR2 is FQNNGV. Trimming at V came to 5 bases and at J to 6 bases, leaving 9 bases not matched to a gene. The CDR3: CASSPTGDGTEQYF. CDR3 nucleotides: TGTGCCAGCAGCCCGACAGGGGACGGGACCGAGCAGTACTTC.

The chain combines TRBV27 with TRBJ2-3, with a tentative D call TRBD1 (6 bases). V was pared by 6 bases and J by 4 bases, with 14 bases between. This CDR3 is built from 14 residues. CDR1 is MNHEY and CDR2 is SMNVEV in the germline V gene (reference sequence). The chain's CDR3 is CASRTRTEADTQYF. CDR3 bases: TGTGCCAGCAGGACCCGGACAGAAGCAGATACGCAGTATTTT.

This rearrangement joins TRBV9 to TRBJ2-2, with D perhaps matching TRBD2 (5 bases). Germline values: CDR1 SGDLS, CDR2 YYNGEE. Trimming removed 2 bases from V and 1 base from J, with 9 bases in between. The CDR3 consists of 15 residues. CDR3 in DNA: TGTGCCAGCAGCGTCTACGGGGAGAACACCGGGGAGCTGTTTTTT. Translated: CASSVYGENTGELFF.

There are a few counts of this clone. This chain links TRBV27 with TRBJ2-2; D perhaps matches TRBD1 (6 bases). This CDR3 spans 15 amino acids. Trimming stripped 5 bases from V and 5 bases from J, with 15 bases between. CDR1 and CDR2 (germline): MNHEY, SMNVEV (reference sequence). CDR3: CASSPKQGQTGELFF. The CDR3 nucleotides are TGTGCCAGCAGTCCGAAGCAGGGGCAAACCGGGGAGCTGTTTTTT.